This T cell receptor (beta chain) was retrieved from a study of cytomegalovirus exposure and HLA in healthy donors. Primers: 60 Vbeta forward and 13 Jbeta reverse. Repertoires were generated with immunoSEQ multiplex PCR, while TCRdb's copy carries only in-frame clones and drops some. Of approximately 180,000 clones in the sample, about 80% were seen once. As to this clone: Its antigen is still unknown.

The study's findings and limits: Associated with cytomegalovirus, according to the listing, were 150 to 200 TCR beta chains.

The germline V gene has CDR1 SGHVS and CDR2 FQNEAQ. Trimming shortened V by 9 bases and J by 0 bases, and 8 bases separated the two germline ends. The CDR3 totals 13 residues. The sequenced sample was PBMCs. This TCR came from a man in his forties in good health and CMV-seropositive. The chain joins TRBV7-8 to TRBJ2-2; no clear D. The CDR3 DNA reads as TGTGCCAGTCCTATCCCGAACACCGGGGAGCTGTTTTTT. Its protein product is CASPIPNTGELFF.